The clone carrying this T cell receptor (beta chain) was detected only a few times. This entry is derived from a study of blood T cell repertoires in COVID-19. Turning to the study itself: Both acute and convalescent COVID-19 samples were obtained from the United States, Italy and Spain. The analysed material was cDNA or gDNA that came from T cells, B-cell-depleted T cells, or PBMCs.

The CDR3 consists of 14 residues. CDR1 ENHRY and CDR2 SYGVKD come from the germline V gene. Trimming took 5 bases from V and 3 from J, leaving 11 bases between them. In the original analysis: Amplification with reference gene primers provided the estimates of nucleated cell counts. Only in-frame clones appear in the TCRdb table, and some are missing; sequencing was by immunoSEQ multiplex PCR. V and J calls and clone size are those listed in that table; D and trimming were worked out from the DNA. This sample carries tens of thousands of clones, under 80% of them seen once, and the ten largest clones take about 15%.

Sequenced material: peripheral blood. The sequence was obtained from a human donor in a cohort sampled during active COVID-19. V usage is TRBV10-3 and J usage is TRBJ2-1; D is unclear. Written as DNA, the CDR3 is TGTGCCATCAGTAACGGTCAGGACTACAATGAGCAGTTCTTC. It is translated as CAISNGQDYNEQFF.